The subject of this entry is one T cell receptor (beta chain). This sample stems from a study of blood T cell repertoires in COVID-19. As for the study in general: COVID-19 samples, acute and convalescent, were from the United States, Italy and Spain. In each case, the material was cDNA or gDNA derived from T cells, B-cell-depleted T cells, or PBMCs.

Germline lookup yields CDR1 LNHDA and CDR2 SQIVND (reference sequence). V lost 3 bases to trimming and J lost 0 bases, with 13 bases between them. The CDR3 consists of 16 residues. As originally analysed: Amplification with reference gene primers provided the estimates of nucleated cell counts. Profiled with immunoSEQ multiplex PCR; TCRdb holds only in-frame clones, not every one. V, J and clone size are taken as reported in that table, and D and trimming were inferred from the DNA itself. The data hold over 75,000 clones, with roughly 90% observed a single time. Sequenced sample: peripheral blood. This clonotype originated in a man aged 60 to 69 with acute or convalescent COVID-19. V is TRBV19 and J is TRBJ2-3; D not certain. CDR3 sequence reads: CASSMETPSSTDTQYF. CDR3 nucleotides: TGTGCCAGTAGTATGGAGACTCCATCTAGCACAGATACGCAGTATTTT.